Listed here is a single T cell receptor beta chain. This specimen comes from a study of post-analysis software for immune sequencing data. Each TCR beta cDNA library carried unique molecular identifiers. Each sample of roughly 0.9 to 10 million input T cells yielded roughly 0.5 million cDNA molecules, so each molecule approximated one T cell. Using its own MiXCR run on the PCR reads, TCRdb lists one record per CDR3 protein. This sample yields around 180,000 distinct CDR3 sequences, of which approximately 31% are seen a single time; roughly 1.6% belongs to the top ten. The clonotype was recovered from a girl between 10 and 17 years old with multiple sclerosis. The specimen sequenced was blood.

DNA of the CDR3: TGTGCCAGCGGCAGGGGGCGTGGCTACACCTTC. The encoded protein is CASGRGRGYTF. The rearrangement links TRBV6-6 to TRBJ1-2, with 8 bases identical to TRBD1. This CDR3 spans 11 amino acids. J was trimmed by 7 bases and V by 8 bases; bases with no gene match: 3. Germline CDR1 MNHNY, CDR2 SVGAGI (reference sequence).